This TCR beta chain was retrieved from a study of tumor and adjacent non-tumor tissue in lung cancer. Study findings and constraints: Compared with tumor, normal lung showed significantly lower TCR diversity. Normal lung showed higher cumulative top 100 clone frequency than tumor.

CDR3 length: 15 residues. The germline V gene has CDR1 SGHAT and CDR2 FQNNGV. TCRbeta libraries were built with three rounds of nested PCR, modified from ARM-PCR. TCRdb itself ran the multiplex PCR reads through MiXCR, one entry per CDR3 protein. The sample consists of 100,000 to 120,000 distinct CDR3 sequences, over 75% of them appearing once. Note on this clonotype: Its antigen is undetermined. The junction shows a germline mismatch at one end, possibly a read error.

This sample's RNA came from whole unsorted tissue. Between August and November 2014, newly diagnosed, chemotherapy-naive lung cancer patients underwent thoracic surgery in China. The TCR sequence derives from a man between 70 and 80 years old with non-small cell lung cancer. The gene calls are TRBV11-2 and TRBJ2-2; D possibly corresponds to TRBD2 (6 bases). The sequenced sample was lung tumor tissue. The CDR3 DNA follows: TGTGCCAGCAGCCCCCTAGCAGGGTGGACCGGGGGGCTGTTTTTT. This encodes CASSPLAGWTGGLFF. Full variable domain (outside the CDR3, taken from reference TRBV11-2 and TRBJ2-2): EAGVAQSPRYKIIEKRQSVAFWCNPISGHATLYWYQQILGQGPKLLIQFQNNGVVDDSQLPKDRFSAERLKGVDSTLKIQPAKLEDSAVYLCASSPLAGWTGGLFFGEGSRLTVL.